Below are 12 T cell receptor beta chains sequenced from a single sample in a study of cytomegalovirus exposure and HLA in healthy donors. Primers for the PCR totalled 60 Vbeta and 13 Jbeta. Produced via immunoSEQ multiplex PCR; TCRdb's table is partial and in-frame only. The top ten hold around 3% of the sample, which has some 150,000 clones, around 79% seen once. The specimen sequenced was PBMCs. All receptors derive from a man aged 40-55 years in good health and CMV-seropositive.

This chain uses TRBV27 with TRBJ2-7; possibly TRBD1 for D (6 bases). There are 13 residues in the CDR3. Germline-derived CDR1 and CDR2 are MNHEY and SMNVEV (reference sequence). V was trimmed by 3 bases and J by 5 bases, leaving 11 bases between them. The CDR3 DNA reads as TGTGCCAGCAGTTTCTACAGGGTTCACGAGCAGTACTTC. Amino acid sequence: CASSFYRVHEQYF.

V is TRBV30 and J is TRBJ1-2; D may be TRBD1 (5 bases). The CDR3 runs 11 residues. Germline V lookup: CDR1 GTSNPN, CDR2 SVGIG (reference sequence). V lost 2 bases, J lost 8 bases, and 9 bases lay in between. CDR3 coding DNA: TGTGCCTGGAGTAGCGGGACGGGCTACACCTTC. Translating gives CAWSSGTGYTF.

This sequence joins TRBV7-9 and TRBJ2-1; D remains ambiguous. Per germline, CDR1 SEHNR and CDR2 FQNEAQ (reference sequence). This CDR3 is built from 12 residues. V was pared by 1 base and J by 5 bases, with 3 bases between. In DNA form, the CDR3 reads TGTGCCAGCAGCTTAGTAAACAATGAGCAGTTCTTC. It specifies CASSLVNNEQFF.

The CDR3 spells CASSPYGGAYEQYF. The CDR3 DNA sequence: TGTGCCAGCAGCCCGTATGGGGGGGCCTACGAGCAGTACTTC. V and J are TRBV14 and TRBJ2-7; 7 nucleotides line up with TRBD2. CDR1 and CDR2 from the germline V gene are SGHDN and FVKESK. V lost 4 bases and J lost 2; bases outside the gene matches: 5. The CDR3 has 14 residues.

The J gene is TRBJ1-1, the V gene TRBV19; no clear D. The CDR3 is made up of 13 amino acids. V was shortened by 10 bases and J by 4 bases, with 16 bases between the two germline ends. CDR1 and CDR2 from the germline V gene are LNHDA and SQIVND (reference sequence). The CDR3 reads CATNTGGSTEAFF. CDR3 in DNA: TGTGCCACAAATACTGGCGGCAGCACTGAAGCTTTCTTT. Drawing the rest from reference TRBV19 and TRBJ1-1, the complete variable domain is DGGITQSPKYLFRKEGQNVTLSCEQNLNHDAMYWYRQDPGQGLRLIYYSQIVNDFQKGDIAEGYSVSREKKESFPLTVTSAQKNPTAFYLCATNTGGSTEAFFGQGTRLTVV.

This clone was counted a single time. In nucleotides, the CDR3 is TGTGCCAGCAGCTTGAGAGGGCATTATAGCAATCAGCCCCAGCATTTT. Protein sequence: CASSLRGHYSNQPQHF. This chain uses TRBV5-6 with TRBJ1-5; D is unclear. The CDR3 is made up of 16 amino acids. Germline V gene sequence: CDR1 SGHDT, CDR2 YYEEEE. V was shortened by 1 base and J by 0 bases, with 11 bases between the two germline ends.

As for this clone: At one end the junction does not follow the germline gene, possibly because of a read error. Other DNA sequences in the same sample also yield this CDR3. The chain has TRBV5-4 and TRBJ2-2; 13 nucleotides line up with TRBD2. Looked up from germline, CDR1 is SGHNT and CDR2 is YYREEE (reference sequence). The CDR3 loop spans 18 amino acids. CDR3 DNA: TGTGCCAGCAGCTTAGGACTAGCGGGAGAATCTGTCACCGGGGAACTGTTTTTT. Amino acids: CASSLGLAGESVTGELFF.

The CDR3 DNA is TGCGCCAGCAGCTTAGACAGGGGGGTTTATGGCTACACCTTC. The encoded protein is CASSLDRGVYGYTF. The gene calls are TRBV5-1 and TRBJ1-2, with 9 bases identical to TRBD1. Germline CDR1 reads SGHRS; CDR2 reads YFSETQ. V lost 2 bases and J lost 5; bases outside the gene matches: 4. The CDR3 sequence is 14 residues long.

This clone showed up just a few times. The chain couples TRBV7-2 to TRBJ1-3, with 11 positions matching TRBD1. The V gene's germline CDR1 is SGHTA and CDR2 FQGNSA. The length of the CDR3 is 15 residues. Trimming took 6 bases from V and 2 from J; bases not matched to a gene: 3. CDR3 loop: CASSSDRGPGNTIYF. The CDR3 DNA reads TGTGCCAGCAGTTCGGACAGGGGGCCTGGAAACACCATATATTTT.

The gene calls are TRBV28 and TRBJ2-5; TRBD2 matches 9 bases. There are 15 residues in the CDR3. J gave up 11 bases and V 3 bases, and 13 bases lay outside the gene matches. Germline loops: CDR1 MDHEN, CDR2 SYDVKM. This chain's CDR3 is CASSFSTSGEREQYF. In DNA, the CDR3 is TGTGCCAGCAGTTTCTCGACTAGCGGAGAACGGGAGCAGTACTTC.

The chain is built from TRBV11-2 and TRBJ2-7, with a tentative D call TRBD2 (5 bases). Germline V gives CDR1 SGHAT, CDR2 FQNNGV. V gave up 8 bases and J gave up 0 bases, with 5 bases separating them. There are 11 residues in the CDR3. The CDR3 DNA follows: TGTGCCAGCGAGGGCTCCTACGAGCAGTACTTC. This gives the protein CASEGSYEQYF.

The rearrangement uses TRBV29-1 and TRBJ2-7; 7 positions agree with TRBD2. Trimming took 3 bases from V and 5 from J; bases not matched to a gene: 7. The germline V gene encodes CDR1 SQVTM and CDR2 ANQGSEA. The CDR3 covers 13 residues. This CDR3 reads CSVDSGGSHEQYF. The CDR3 DNA reads as TGCAGCGTTGATTCGGGCGGGAGCCACGAGCAGTACTTC.